These 7 T cell receptor beta chains were sequenced from one sample in a study of T cell clusters in autoimmune cytopenias. TRB amplification used around 270 ng of peripheral blood genomic DNA. Multiplex touch-down PCR amplified TRB using TRB-A and TRB-B pools in one tube. After re-calling the multiplex PCR reads, TCRdb lists one entry per CDR3 protein, DNA absent. The listing records about 10,000 distinct CDR3 sequences. What was sequenced was peripheral blood. These receptors all come from a human donor with an autoimmune cytopenia or autoimmune hepatitis (not recorded which).

The chain joins TRBV14 to TRBJ2-3; TCRdb names TRBD2, which stays unverified in the absence of DNA. The CDR3 consists of 16 residues. Germline V gene lookup returns CDR1 SGHDN and CDR2 FVKESK. CDR3 in amino acids: CASSLVGGLGTDTQYF.

According to its frequency, this clonotype is medium-sized. The CDR3 reads CASSPTLNQPQHF. The chain combines TRBV6-6 with TRBJ1-5. The CDR3 consists of 13 residues. Germline V gene data show CDR1 as MNHNY and CDR2 as SVGAGI (reference sequence).

In terms of frequency, this clonotype is medium-sized. The chain uses TRBV18 and TRBJ2-2; without DNA, the TCRdb call of TRBD1 cannot be checked. Germline V gene data show CDR1 as KGHSH and CDR2 as LQKENI. The CDR3 is 16 amino acids. This chain's CDR3 is CASSPMGQGVTGELFF.

Judged by frequency, this clonotype is medium-sized. J is TRBJ1-2 and V is TRBV19; TCRdb outputs TRBD1, but without DNA this stays unchecked. The CDR3 is 15 residues long. The V gene's germline CDR1 is LNHDA and CDR2 SQIVND (reference sequence). The CDR3 is CASSMDGDPNYGYTF.

The rearrangement links TRBV6-5 to TRBJ1-1; TCRdb's D gene call, TRBD1, goes unchecked for lack of DNA. The germline V gene encodes CDR1 MNHEY and CDR2 SVGAGI. The CDR3 length is 17 residues. Here the CDR3 reads CASSHSGTGRLNTEAFF.

The chain combines TRBV27 with TRBJ1-6; the D call of TRBD1 rests on TCRdb alone, since no DNA is present to check it. The CDR3 contains 13 residues. Germline CDR1 is MNHEY and CDR2 is SMNVEV (reference sequence). The CDR3 sequence: CASSSQGSVPLHF.

The chain carries TRBV4-3 and TRBJ2-7; no DNA is available, so the TRBD1 call from TCRdb remains unchecked. This CDR3 region has 15 residues. In germline, CDR1 is LGHNA, CDR2 YSLEER. Here the CDR3 reads CASSQDRTGAAEQYF.